The 21 T cell receptor beta chains in this list originate from one sample, sequenced in a study of cytomegalovirus exposure and HLA in healthy donors. A multiplex PCR was run with 60 Vbeta primers and 13 Jbeta primers. This table comes from immunoSEQ multiplex PCR, and its TCRdb copy is limited to in-frame clones, with some not included. The table records around 110,000 clones, about four fifths of them present only once. Material: PBMCs. The receptors stem from a woman aged 50 to 60 in good health and CMV-seropositive.

This clone was recorded only once. This sequence joins TRBV28 and TRBJ1-4, with no clear D. There are 12 residues in the CDR3. The ends were cut back, 5 bases at V and 5 bases at J, with 6 bases in the middle. In germline, CDR1 is MDHEN, CDR2 SYDVKM. The CDR3 loop reads CASSLSNEKLFF. Written as DNA, the CDR3 is TGTGCCAGCAGTCTCTCCAATGAAAAACTGTTTTTT.

The chain couples TRBV11-3 to TRBJ2-1, with 8 bases fitting TRBD1. CDR1 SGHNT and CDR2 YENEEA come from the germline V gene. CDR3 size: 15 residues. Trimming at V came to 5 bases and at J to 0 bases, leaving 3 bases not matched to a gene. The CDR3 DNA follows: TGTGCCAGCAGCGTCGGACAGGGCTCCTACAATGAGCAGTTCTTC. Protein product: CASSVGQGSYNEQFF.

As concerns this clone: Additional DNA sequences in this sample encode the identical CDR3. V is TRBV6-6 and J is TRBJ1-1; 7 bases agree with TRBD1. The V gene's germline CDR1 is MNHNY and CDR2 SVGAGI (reference sequence). The V and J ends lost 6 bases and 8 bases, in that order; junction bases with no gene match: 6. The CDR3 totals 12 residues. The DNA of the CDR3 is TGTGCCAGCAGCCGACAGGGCTCAGAAGCTTTCTTT. Protein: CASSRQGSEAFF.

The V and J genes are TRBV30 and TRBJ1-4; perhaps TRBD1 as D (6 bases). The ends were cut back, 7 bases at V and 8 bases at J, with 14 bases in the middle. Germline assignment: CDR1 GTSNPN and CDR2 SVGIG (reference sequence). The CDR3 runs 12 residues. The CDR3 sequence is CASEGGPEKLFF. CDR3 nucleotide sequence: TGTGCCTCTGAGGGGGGGCCCGAAAAACTGTTTTTT.

This clone was seen only a few times. This sequence joins TRBV4-3 and TRBJ1-5; D remains ambiguous. The V end lost 0 bases, the J end lost 4 bases, and 10 bases lay between the germline ends. Germline assignment: CDR1 LGHNA and CDR2 YSLEER. This CDR3 region has 15 residues. DNA for the CDR3: TGCGCCAGCAGCCAAGATCGCCAGGTTAATCAGCCCCAGCATTTT. This sequence encodes CASSQDRQVNQPQHF.

The chain uses TRBV5-1 and TRBJ2-5; 15 bases line up with TRBD2. This CDR3 is 15 amino acids long. The germline gives CDR1 SGHRS, CDR2 YFSETQ. The trim removed 0 bases at V and 11 bases at J, leaving 5 bases unmatched. CDR3 nucleotide sequence: TGCGCCAGCAGCTTGGTAGGGACTAGCGGGGGGATGCAGTACTTC. As protein: CASSLVGTSGGMQYF.

The V and J genes are TRBV5-1 and TRBJ2-5; 8 nucleotides agree with TRBD1. CDR1 is SGHRS, CDR2 YFSETQ, per germline. Trimming removed 7 bases from V and 5 bases from J; junction bases left unmatched: 7. CDR3 length equals 13 residues. The CDR3 protein is CASHRGVRETQYF. The DNA of the CDR3 is TGCGCCAGCCACAGGGGGGTGAGGGAGACCCAGTACTTC. Filled out from reference TRBV5-1 and TRBJ2-5, the complete variable domain reads KAGVTQTPRYLIKTRGQQVTLSCSPISGHRSVSWYQQTPGQGLQFLFEYFSETQRNKGNFPGRFSGRQFSNSRSEMNVSTLELGDSALYLCASHRGVRETQYFGPGTRLLVL.

This chain joins TRBV5-1 and TRBJ2-3, with 7 bases identical to TRBD2. V lost 3 bases and J lost 0; bases outside the gene matches: 16. The CDR3 is 19 amino acids. From germline, CDR1 is SGHRS and CDR2 YFSETQ. The CDR3 bases are TGCGCCAGCAGCTGGGGCGCGGTGGCTAGCGGTACGAGCACAGATACGCAGTATTTT. This translates into CASSWGAVASGTSTDTQYF.

The table lists this clone with a few counts. The rearrangement uses TRBV19 and TRBJ1-2; a possible D gene is TRBD1 (6 bases). The V and J ends lost 7 bases and 3 bases respectively, with 12 bases between them. The V gene's germline CDR1 is LNHDA and CDR2 SQIVND (reference sequence). The CDR3 has 13 residues. CDR3: CASTGAADYGYTF. CDR3 in DNA: TGTGCCAGTACAGGGGCGGCCGACTATGGCTACACCTTC.

V gene TRBV6-6 combines with J gene TRBJ2-3; weak D call: TRBD1 (5 bases). Germline V CDR1 and CDR2: MNHNY, SVGAGI (reference sequence). This CDR3 contains 15 residues. V lost 8 bases, J lost 1 base, and 16 bases lay in between. The CDR3 spells CASGAPDGGTDTQYF. The CDR3 DNA is TGTGCCAGCGGGGCCCCAGATGGGGGCACAGATACGCAGTATTTT.

This clone was seen only once. The chain has TRBV5-5 and TRBJ1-5, with no clear D. Per germline, CDR1 SGHKS and CDR2 YYEKEE (reference sequence). The V end was cut by 0 bases, the J end by 4 bases, with 8 bases between. This CDR3 spans 14 amino acids. CDR3 region: CASSLDLRNQPQHF. For the CDR3, the DNA is TGTGCCAGCAGCTTGGACCTAAGAAATCAGCCCCAGCATTTT. Supplemented by reference TRBV5-5 and TRBJ1-5, the full variable domain reads DAGVTQSPTHLIKTRGQQVTLRCSPISGHKSVSWYQQVLGQGPQFIFQYYEKEERGRGNFPDRFSARQFPNYSSELNVNALLLGDSALYLCASSLDLRNQPQHFGDGTRLSIL.

This sequence joins TRBV6-1 and TRBJ2-3; tentatively, D is TRBD1 (6 bases). CDR3 length: 16 residues. CDR1 and CDR2 (germline): MNHNS, SASEGT. Trimming removed 2 bases from V and 0 bases from J, with 12 bases in between. The CDR3 DNA follows: TGTGCCAGCAGTGAATGGGGGCGAGGGAGCACAGATACGCAGTATTTT. It is translated as CASSEWGRGSTDTQYF.

In regard to this clone: This same CDR3 is encoded by further DNA sequences in the sample. The CDR3 region has the DNA TGTGCCAGCAGTTTATCTTCCTACAATGAGCAGTTCTTC. Its translation: CASSLSSYNEQFF. V is TRBV28 and J is TRBJ2-1; D call uncertain. CDR1 and CDR2 from the germline V gene are MDHEN and SYDVKM. The CDR3 length is 13 residues. V lost 1 base and J 1 base, leaving 2 bases between the germline ends.

In regard to this clone: Other DNA sequences in this sample translate to the same CDR3. The chain joins TRBV5-6 to TRBJ1-2; D is unclear. Trimming shortened V by 0 bases and J by 4 bases, and 7 bases separated the two germline ends. CDR1 is SGHDT and CDR2 is YYEEEE in the germline V gene. The CDR3 consists of 13 residues. The CDR3: CASSLGGSYGYTF. CDR3 nucleotide sequence: TGTGCCAGCAGCTTGGGAGGATCCTATGGCTACACCTTC.

The V and J genes are TRBV28 and TRBJ1-1; the match to TRBD1 covers 8 bases. Per germline, CDR1 MDHEN and CDR2 SYDVKM. The trim removed 2 bases at V and 9 bases at J, leaving 14 bases unmatched. The CDR3 sequence is 16 residues long. CDR3 coding DNA: TGTGCCAGCAGTTTAAAAGCGGGACAGGTCCTGGTCAAAGCTTTCTTT. It translates to CASSLKAGQVLVKAFF.

As concerns this clone: Mismatch with germline at one junction end may stem from a read error. This sample also contains other DNA sequences that code for the same CDR3. The chain is built from TRBV5-1 and TRBJ1-1; no definite D call. Germline V gene sequence: CDR1 SGHRS, CDR2 YFSETQ. There are 14 residues in the CDR3. The CDR3: CASSLDLLNTEAFF. CDR3 nucleotide sequence: TGCGCCAGCAGCTTGGATCTCCTGAACACCGAAGCTTTCTTT. The full variable domain, rest sourced from reference TRBV5-1 and TRBJ1-1, is KAGVTQTPRYLIKTRGQQVTLSCSPISGHRSVSWYQQTPGQGLQFLFEYFSETQRNKGNFPGRFSGRQFSNSRSEMNVSTLELGDSALYLCASSLDLLNTEAFFGQGTRLTVV.

The chain couples TRBV6-1 to TRBJ2-3; 9 nucleotides agree with TRBD2. Germline CDR1 is MNHNS and CDR2 is SASEGT. V lost 6 bases and J lost 2; bases outside the gene matches: 6. This CDR3 is 15 amino acids long. CDR3 nucleotides: TGTGCCAGCAGCCTTCTAGCGGGGAACACAGATACGCAGTATTTT. Translation: CASSLLAGNTDTQYF.

V and J are TRBV29-1 and TRBJ1-4; D gene unclear. Germline V gene sequence: CDR1 SQVTM, CDR2 ANQGSEA. The CDR3 extends over 17 amino acids. Trimming removed 3 bases at V and 0 bases at J, with 17 bases between. The CDR3 here is CSVETSESRSTNEKLFF. CDR3 sequence (DNA): TGCAGCGTTGAGACGAGCGAGAGCCGCTCAACTAATGAAAAACTGTTTTTT.

The V gene is TRBV19, the J gene TRBJ2-5, with TRBD2 as a possible D gene (5 bases). V was trimmed by 3 bases and J by 1 base, leaving 9 bases between them. Germline-derived CDR1 and CDR2 are LNHDA and SQIVND (reference sequence). CDR3 length equals 14 residues. The CDR3 DNA follows: TGTGCCAGTAGTATCGCGGGTCTCCAAGAGACCCAGTACTTC. It yields the protein CASSIAGLQETQYF.

The CDR3 region has the DNA TGTGCCAGCCTGGGGACAGGTTCCTATGGCTACACCTTC. Its protein product is CASLGTGSYGYTF. This chain connects TRBV2 to TRBJ1-2; 8 bases agree with TRBD1. CDR1 and CDR2 from the germline V gene are SNHLY and FYNNEI. V trimming: 8 bases; J trimming: 4 bases; junction bases outside the gene matches: 6. The CDR3 consists of 13 residues.

The V gene is TRBV7-9, the J gene TRBJ2-5; no clear D. The CDR3 covers 14 residues. Germline lookup yields CDR1 SEHNR and CDR2 FQNEAQ (reference sequence). The V and J ends lost 3 bases and 1 base respectively, with 9 bases between them. CDR3 region: CASSFLSVQETQYF. The CDR3 bases are TGTGCCAGCAGCTTTCTTTCGGTCCAAGAGACCCAGTACTTC.